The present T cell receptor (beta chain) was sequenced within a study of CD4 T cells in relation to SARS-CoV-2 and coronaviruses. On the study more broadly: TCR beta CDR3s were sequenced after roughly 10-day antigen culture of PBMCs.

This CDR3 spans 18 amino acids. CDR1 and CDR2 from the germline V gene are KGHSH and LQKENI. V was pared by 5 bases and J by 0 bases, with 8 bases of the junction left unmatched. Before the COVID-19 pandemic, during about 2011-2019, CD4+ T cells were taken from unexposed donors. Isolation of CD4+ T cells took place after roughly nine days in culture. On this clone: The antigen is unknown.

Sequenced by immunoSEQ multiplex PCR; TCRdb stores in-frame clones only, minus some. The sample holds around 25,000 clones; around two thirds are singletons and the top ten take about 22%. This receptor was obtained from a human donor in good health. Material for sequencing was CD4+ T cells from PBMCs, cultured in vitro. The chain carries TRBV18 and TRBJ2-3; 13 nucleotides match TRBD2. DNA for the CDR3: TGTGCCAGCTCATCCGGGACTAGCGGGGCCATAAGCACAGATACGCAGTATTTT. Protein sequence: CASSSGTSGAISTDTQYF. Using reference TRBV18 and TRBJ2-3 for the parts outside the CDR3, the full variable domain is NAGVMQNPRHLVRRRGQEARLRCSPMKGHSHVYWYRQLPEEGLKFMVYLQKENIIDESGMPKERFSAEFPKEGPSILRIQQVVRGDSAAYFCASSSGTSGAISTDTQYFGPGTRLTVL.